These 14 T cell receptor beta chains share one sample of origin, sequenced in a study of blood T cell repertoires in COVID-19. Here immunoSEQ multiplex PCR was the method, and the copy in TCRdb shows in-frame clones only, minus some. The sample contains approximately 200,000 clones, under 85% of which appear only once. Sequenced input: PBMCs or T cells enriched from blood (not recorded which). Every receptor here comes from a man aged 55 to 70 who had recovered from COVID-19.

This chain connects TRBV24-1 to TRBJ1-5; TRBD1 agrees at 9 bases. This CDR3 is built from 15 residues. Trimming at V came to 5 bases and at J to 3 bases, leaving 4 bases not matched to a gene. Per germline, CDR1 KGHDR and CDR2 SFDVKD. The CDR3 protein is CATSVGTGFNQPQHF. The CDR3 DNA is TGTGCCACCAGTGTCGGGACAGGGTTCAATCAGCCCCAGCATTTT.

The chain has TRBV6-4 and TRBJ2-2, with TRBD1 matching 10 bases. Germline trimming cut 7 bases from V and 6 bases from J; bases unmatched to any gene: 8. CDR3 length: 15 amino acids. Per the germline V gene, CDR1 is MRHNA and CDR2 is SNTAGT. CDR3 residues: CASKPGQGTPGELFF. CDR3 nucleotides: TGTGCCAGCAAGCCGGGACAGGGGACTCCCGGGGAGCTGTTTTTT.

The chain is built from TRBV18 and TRBJ1-5; D gene unclear. Deletions cut 0 bases from V and 0 bases from J, with 6 bases between. The CDR3 is 15 amino acids. Germline V CDR1 and CDR2: KGHSH, LQKENI. The CDR3 here is CASSPPEDSNQPQHF. For the CDR3, the DNA is TGTGCCAGCTCACCACCTGAGGATAGCAATCAGCCCCAGCATTTT.

The rearrangement joins TRBV9 to TRBJ1-2, with D possibly TRBD1 on 6 matching bases. The CDR3 spans 16 residues. The germline V gene encodes CDR1 SGDLS and CDR2 YYNGEE. The V and J ends lost 4 bases and 2 bases respectively, with 18 bases between them. CDR3 region: CASSQISDSPNYGYTF. The DNA of the CDR3 is TGTGCCAGCAGCCAAATCTCGGACAGCCCAAACTATGGCTACACCTTC.

The V and J genes are TRBV24-1 and TRBJ1-2; 8 nucleotides agree with TRBD1. Germline CDR1 reads KGHDR; CDR2 reads SFDVKD. The ends lost 3 bases at V and 2 bases at J; junction bases unmatched: 4. This CDR3 spans 15 amino acids. CDR3 bases: TGTGCCACCAGTGATGGACCAGGGGGCAACTATGGCTACACCTTC. This gives the protein CATSDGPGGNYGYTF.

The CDR3 region has the DNA TGTGCCACCAGTGGCCAAGCGGGGCTGAACACCGGGGAGCTGTTTTTT. Residues: CATSGQAGLNTGELFF. The chain is built from TRBV24-1 and TRBJ2-2; TRBD2 matches at 7 bases. CDR3 length: 16 residues. CDR1 and CDR2 from the germline V gene are KGHDR and SFDVKD. Trimming took 5 bases from V and 1 from J; bases not matched to a gene: 6.

The V gene is TRBV19, the J gene TRBJ1-4, with D possibly TRBD1 on 6 matching bases. The V and J ends lost 9 bases and 4 bases respectively, with 12 bases between them. This CDR3 region has 13 residues. Germline CDR1 and CDR2: LNHDA and SQIVND (reference sequence). CDR3 sequence: CASSGTNNEKLFF. The CDR3 bases are TGTGCCAGCTCCGGGACAAATAATGAAAAACTGTTTTTT.

The chain has TRBV9 and TRBJ1-5, with D possibly TRBD1 on 5 matching bases. V was trimmed by 3 bases and J by 6 bases, leaving 13 bases between them. From germline, CDR1 is SGDLS and CDR2 YYNGEE. The CDR3 is 14 amino acids. The DNA for the CDR3 is TGTGCCAGCAGCGGTGGGGGGTTAAGTCAGCCCCAGCATTTT. Protein: CASSGGGLSQPQHF.

The chain is built from TRBV5-1 and TRBJ1-1, with a tentative D call TRBD1 (6 bases). V shed 2 bases and J shed 4 bases, with 18 bases lying between them. This CDR3 contains 16 residues. From germline, CDR1 is SGHRS and CDR2 YFSETQ. The CDR3 DNA sequence: TGCGCCAGCAGCTTACATCGGATAACAGGGACCACTGAAGCTTTCTTT. It yields the protein CASSLHRITGTTEAFF.

The chain links TRBV6-2 or TRBV6-3 to TRBJ1-2; D call uncertain. This CDR3 has 12 amino acids. CDR1 MNHEY and CDR2 SVGEGT come from the germline V gene. Trimming took off 5 bases at V and 2 bases at J, with 6 bases between the two ends. The CDR3 spells CASSQTNYGYTF. The CDR3 bases are TGTGCCAGCAGTCAGACAAACTATGGCTACACCTTC.

This clone was detected only a few times. The rearrangement links TRBV6-5 to TRBJ1-2, with TRBD1 matching 9 bases. The CDR3 has 15 amino acids. The V and J ends lost 6 bases and 7 bases, in that order; junction bases with no gene match: 12. Per the germline V gene, CDR1 is MNHEY and CDR2 is SVGAGI. DNA for the CDR3: TGTGCCAGCAGCGACCAAGGGACAGGGTCGTTTGGCTACACCTTC. It yields the protein CASSDQGTGSFGYTF.

The gene calls are TRBV11-3 and TRBJ2-7; maybe TRBD2 (6 bases). V lost 1 base and J lost 6, with 13 bases in between. Germline V gene data show CDR1 as SGHNT and CDR2 as YENEEA. The CDR3 sequence is 14 residues long. CDR3 coding DNA: TGTGCCAGCAGCTTAGGACCGGGACTCCGCGAGCAGTACTTC. Translating gives CASSLGPGLREQYF.

The genes are TRBV5-5 and TRBJ1-1; TRBD1 matches at 7 bases. V lost 4 bases and J lost 3; bases outside the gene matches: 6. Germline loops: CDR1 SGHKS, CDR2 YYEKEE (reference sequence). The CDR3 sequence is 14 residues long. CDR3: CASSRGQSHTEAFF. The DNA for the CDR3 is TGTGCCAGCAGCAGGGGGCAGAGTCACACTGAAGCTTTCTTT.

J is TRBJ1-4 and V is TRBV19; D remains ambiguous. Trimming pared 7 bases from V and 11 bases from J, leaving 23 bases between. Germline CDR1 and CDR2: LNHDA and SQIVND (reference sequence). This CDR3 contains 15 residues. Here the CDR3 reads CASTRDGLQMGKLFF. CDR3 nucleotide sequence: TGTGCCAGTACCCGTGATGGACTCCAAATGGGGAAACTGTTTTTT.